The entry below describes one TCR beta chain. Time point defined: newly diagnosed GD, antithyroid drugs for less than 3 months. PBMCs were the source of the RNA used for TCR sequencing. The CDR3 sequence is 20 residues long. J gave up 0 bases and V 4 bases, and 13 bases lay outside the gene matches. Germline assignment: CDR1 SNHLY and CDR2 FYNNEI. With iRepertoire HTBI primers and Arm-PCR of CDR3 regions, TCR beta libraries were built. TCRdb ran MiXCR on the multiplex PCR reads and lists one entry per CDR3 protein. Of a few hundred thousand distinct CDR3 sequences listed, over 15% are singletons. These data belong to a study of regulatory T cells in long-lasting Graves disease. The same data also went into a second study, on T cells in Graves' hyperthyroidism and ophthalmopathy. From that second work: In blood, most of the thyroid clonotypes expanded above 0.001 were also present.

The receptor's source is a man in his forties or fifties with Graves disease. The chain recombines TRBV2 with TRBJ2-1; 12 nucleotides line up with TRBD2. The material was peripheral blood mononuclear cells (PBMCs), obtained at new diagnosis, from a patient treated with antithyroid drugs. The CDR3 loop reads CASSVFLAGGGGSSYNEQFF. The CDR3 DNA reads TGTGCCAGCAGTGTCTTCCTAGCGGGGGGGGGGGGCAGCTCCTACAATGAGCAGTTCTTC.